This TCR beta chain was identified during a study of spatial heterogeneity in lung cancer. Study context: There were around 72 donors, all of them untreated patients with early-stage non-small cell lung cancer.

Indicated time point: blood at routine non-recurrence follow-up after resection. TCRdb re-called the 5' RACE reads with MiXCR, one entry per CDR3 protein. Among roughly 99,000 distinct CDR3 sequences, approximately 19% were seen once, and the ten largest hold roughly a fifth. The CDR3 loop spans 14 amino acids. The V gene lost 1 base and the J gene lost 2 bases, with 8 bases spanning the gap. The rearrangement uses TRBV12-3 or TRBV12-4 and TRBJ1-1, with D possibly being TRBD1 (5 bases). The starting material was PBMCs, obtained at follow-up. This TCR derives from a male donor with early-stage non-small cell lung cancer. CDR3 amino acids: CASSLGGPNTEAFF. The CDR3, as DNA: TGTGCCAGCAGTTTAGGGGGCCCAAACACTGAAGCTTTCTTT.